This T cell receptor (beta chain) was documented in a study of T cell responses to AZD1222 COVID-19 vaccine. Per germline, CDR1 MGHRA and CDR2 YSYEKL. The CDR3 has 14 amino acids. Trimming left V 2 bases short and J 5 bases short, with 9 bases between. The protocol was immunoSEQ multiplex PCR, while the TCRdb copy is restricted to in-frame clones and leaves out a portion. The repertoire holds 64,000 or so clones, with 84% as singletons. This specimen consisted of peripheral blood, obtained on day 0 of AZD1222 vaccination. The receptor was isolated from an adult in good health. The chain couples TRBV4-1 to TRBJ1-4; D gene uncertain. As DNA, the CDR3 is TGCGCCAGCAGCCAAATCCGTGTGAATGAAAAACTGTTTTTT. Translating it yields CASSQIRVNEKLFF.